The entry below gives a single TCR beta chain sequence along with its context. The data derive from a study of blood T cell repertoires in COVID-19. About the study: COVID-19 samples collected from the United States, Italy and Spain covered acute and convalescent phases. Sample material is recorded as cDNA or gDNA derived from T cells, B-cell-depleted T cells, or PBMCs.

Per the original data handling: Reference gene primer amplification gave nucleated cell count estimates. The repertoire was sequenced with immunoSEQ multiplex PCR; TCRdb's copy has only in-frame clones and lacks some. That table furnishes V, J and clone size, whereas the DNA furnished D and trimming. The sample has 56,000 or so clones; 89% are singletons. The V and J ends lost 5 bases and 0 bases, in that order; junction bases with no gene match: 4. There are 15 residues in the CDR3. CDR1 and CDR2 (germline): SEHNR, FQNEAQ (reference sequence). The gene calls are TRBV7-9 and TRBJ2-1; 7 bases match TRBD2. The clonotype originates from a human donor in a cohort sampled during active COVID-19. Sequenced input: peripheral blood. CDR3 residues: CASSLSGASYNEQFF. The CDR3 bases are TGTGCCAGCAGCCTCAGCGGGGCCTCCTACAATGAGCAGTTCTTC.